This T cell receptor (beta chain) was retrieved from a study of T cell responses to AZD1222 COVID-19 vaccine. Germline V gene data show CDR1 as SQVTM and CDR2 as ANQGSEA. This CDR3 is built from 15 residues. V was shortened by 3 bases and J by 0 bases, with 12 bases between the two germline ends. The method was immunoSEQ multiplex PCR; TCRdb's version includes in-frame clones alone and lacks a portion of them. Here the sample spans 95,000 to 150,000 clones, around 85% being singletons. The receptor comes from an adult in good health. The chain uses TRBV29-1 and TRBJ2-1, with no clear D. The source was peripheral blood, collected on day 0 of AZD1222 vaccination. The CDR3 region has the DNA TGCAGCGTTGATAGGCTAACGAGCTCCTACAATGAGCAGTTCTTC. Protein: CSVDRLTSSYNEQFF.